The 27 T cell receptor beta chains below come from one sample, sequenced in a study of graft-versus-host responses after intestinal transplantation. Data came from immunoSEQ multiplex PCR; TCRdb stores just in-frame clones and leaves some out. This sample has 55,000 to 70,000 clones, with 91% found just once. Material: PBMCs, obtained 118 days after intestinal transplantation. Every receptor here comes from a human patient who received an intestinal transplant, so some T cells may come from the graft donor.

The gene calls are TRBV18 and TRBJ2-5; D perhaps matches TRBD1 (5 bases). Trimming took 5 bases from V and 1 from J, leaving 8 bases between them. The CDR3 runs to 13 residues. Germline V gene data show CDR1 as KGHSH and CDR2 as LQKENI. This CDR3 reads CASSSGSQETQYF. The CDR3 DNA is TGTGCCAGCTCATCAGGGTCCCAAGAGACCCAGTACTTC.

This clone appeared a single time. The rearrangement joins TRBV19 to TRBJ2-5; D unresolved. Germline loops: CDR1 LNHDA, CDR2 SQIVND (reference sequence). This CDR3 region has 13 residues. The V end lost 4 bases, the J end lost 4 bases, and 10 bases lay between the germline ends. This chain's CDR3 is CASSNGWGETQYF. In nucleotides, the CDR3 is TGTGCCAGTAGTAACGGTTGGGGAGAGACCCAGTACTTC.

The rearrangement joins TRBV19 to TRBJ2-7; 7 nucleotides agree with TRBD1. With 5 bases clipped from V and 2 bases from J, the junction kept 9 bases outside the gene matches. The CDR3 loop spans 15 amino acids. The germline CDR1 and CDR2 sequences are LNHDA and SQIVND (reference sequence). This CDR3 is CASSYRGPSAYEQYF. The CDR3 nucleotides read TGTGCCAGTAGTTACAGGGGCCCGTCCGCCTACGAGCAGTACTTC.

The rearrangement uses TRBV5-1 and TRBJ1-2; maybe TRBD1 (6 bases). In germline, CDR1 is SGHRS, CDR2 YFSETQ. The V end was cut by 4 bases, the J end by 2 bases, with 9 bases between. The CDR3 is 13 residues long. CDR3 loop: CASSHDRNYGYTF. The CDR3, as DNA: TGCGCCAGCAGCCATGACAGGAACTATGGCTACACCTTC.

This clone was detected once. The chain carries TRBV15 and TRBJ1-3, with D maybe TRBD1 (6 bases). The germline V and J ends were trimmed by 0 bases and 4 bases, with 10 bases remaining between them. The CDR3 is made up of 15 amino acids. Germline CDR1 and CDR2: LNHNV and YYDKDF (reference sequence). The DNA of the CDR3 is TGTGCCACCAGCAGAGATTTACAGGGAGGAAACACCATATATTTT. Translation: CATSRDLQGGNTIYF.

This clone was seen a single time. This chain links TRBV10-1 with TRBJ1-5; 10 bases match TRBD1. Per germline, CDR1 WNHNN and CDR2 SYGVQD (reference sequence). This CDR3 is built from 16 residues. With V trimmed by 6 bases and J by 1 base, 6 bases remained unmatched. The DNA of the CDR3 is TGCGCCAGCAGGAGCCGGGACAGGGGAAGCAATCAGCCCCAGCATTTT. This encodes CASRSRDRGSNQPQHF.

The CDR3 nucleotides are TGTGCCTGGAGTGATGGCCACGAGCAGTACTTC. Translated, it gives CAWSDGHEQYF. This sequence joins TRBV30 and TRBJ2-7; D uncertain. The CDR3 spans 11 residues. Germline V gene sequence: CDR1 GTSNPN, CDR2 SVGIG (reference sequence). V lost 1 base to trimming and J lost 5 bases, with 6 bases between them.

The chain has TRBV19 and TRBJ2-1; no clear D. Germline CDR1 and CDR2: LNHDA and SQIVND (reference sequence). The CDR3 covers 13 residues. Trimming stripped 8 bases from V and 2 bases from J, with 10 bases between. The CDR3, as DNA: TGTGCCAGTCGAAATTATCCCTACAATGAGCAGTTCTTC. This translates into CASRNYPYNEQFF.

V is TRBV28 and J is TRBJ2-5, with no clear D. The better agreement between TRBJ2-7 and the DNA end casts doubt on the J call. The CDR3 length is 12 residues. CDR1 MDHEN and CDR2 SYDVKM come from the germline V gene. The CDR3 DNA reads as TGTGCCAGCAGCAGCCCCCTCTACGAGCAGTACTTC. Amino acids: CASSSPLYEQYF.

The chain carries TRBV28 and TRBJ1-6; no clear D. From germline, CDR1 is MDHEN and CDR2 SYDVKM. The CDR3 contains 13 residues. Trimming pared 6 bases from V and 7 bases from J, leaving 10 bases between. The CDR3 is CASRYDGNSPLHF. DNA for the CDR3: TGTGCCAGCAGATATGACGGGAATTCACCCCTCCACTTT.

The chain employs TRBV7-2 and TRBJ2-1, with 7 bases lining up with TRBD2. The CDR3 is 15 residues long. V lost 8 bases to trimming and J lost 0 bases; unmatched junction nucleotides: 7. Germline CDR1 reads SGHTA; CDR2 reads FQGNSA. CDR3: CASSVAGNSYNEQFF. The CDR3 region has the DNA TGTGCCAGCTCGGTAGCGGGTAACTCCTACAATGAGCAGTTCTTC.

V usage is TRBV9 and J usage is TRBJ1-1; no firm D call. In germline, CDR1 is SGDLS, CDR2 YYNGEE. The CDR3 is 13 amino acids. V shed 0 bases and J shed 2 bases, with 5 bases lying between them. This chain's CDR3 is CASSVGSNTEAFF. CDR3 DNA: TGTGCCAGCAGCGTAGGGTCCAACACTGAAGCTTTCTTT.

This clone was detected once. This chain connects TRBV11-2 to TRBJ2-3; the D gene is possibly TRBD2 (5 bases). V lost 1 base and J 1 base, leaving 15 bases between the germline ends. In germline, CDR1 is SGHAT, CDR2 FQNNGV. The CDR3 has 17 residues. The DNA for the CDR3 is TGTGCCAGCAGCTTAGCACAATGGGGAGCGGGCACAGATACGCAGTATTTT. Translation: CASSLAQWGAGTDTQYF.

The J gene is TRBJ2-1, the V gene TRBV28, with 9 bases that match TRBD2. Germline V gene lookup returns CDR1 MDHEN and CDR2 SYDVKM. This CDR3 has 15 amino acids. The junction had 12 bases not matched to a gene; V was cut back by 7 bases and J by 8 bases. As DNA, the CDR3 is TGTGCCAGCACCTCCTTTAGCGGGAGTCTTTATGAGCAGTTCTTC. Its protein is CASTSFSGSLYEQFF. The full variable domain, in which reference TRBV28 and TRBJ2-1 provide the parts outside the CDR3, is DVKVTQSSRYLVKRTGEKVFLECVQDMDHENMFWYRQDPGLGLRLIYFSYDVKMKEKGDIPEGYSVSREKKERFSLILESASTNQTSMYLCASTSFSGSLYEQFFGPGTRLTVL.

This rearrangement joins TRBV6-5 to TRBJ1-6; D remains ambiguous. CDR1 and CDR2 (germline): MNHEY, SVGAGI. Trimming removed 7 bases at V and 6 bases at J, with 13 bases between. This CDR3 is 14 amino acids long. The CDR3 spells CASTYTPGNSPLHF. CDR3 sequence (DNA): TGTGCCAGCACATACACGCCGGGTAATTCACCCCTCCACTTT.

V and J are TRBV14 and TRBJ2-2; 7 bases line up with TRBD1. Unmatched junction bases numbered 8, after V lost 0 bases and J lost 1 base. Germline values: CDR1 SGHDN, CDR2 FVKESK. The CDR3 runs 18 residues. Here the CDR3 reads CASSQDRHRGWNTGELFF. CDR3 nucleotides: TGTGCCAGCAGCCAAGATCGGCACAGGGGTTGGAACACCGGGGAGCTGTTTTTT.

V usage is TRBV19 and J usage is TRBJ2-4; 9 bases are shared with TRBD2. With 5 bases clipped from V and 0 bases from J, the junction kept 8 bases outside the gene matches. Germline V gene sequence: CDR1 LNHDA, CDR2 SQIVND (reference sequence). CDR3 size: 17 residues. Here the CDR3 reads CASSVRLAELAKNIQYF. The CDR3 coding sequence is TGTGCCAGTAGTGTCCGACTAGCGGAGTTAGCCAAAAACATTCAGTACTTC.

V and J are TRBV11-1 and TRBJ2-7; the D call may be TRBD1 or TRBD2 (5 bases each). Germline CDR1 is SGHAT and CDR2 is FQDESV (reference sequence). This CDR3 region has 14 residues. V dropped 5 bases and J dropped 2 bases, with 13 bases sitting between them. CDR3 DNA: TGTGCCAGCAGCCCCGGGACGTATGCCTACGAGCAGTACTTC. The encoded protein is CASSPGTYAYEQYF. The full variable domain, its missing parts supplied by reference TRBV11-1 and TRBJ2-7, is EAEVAQSPRYKITEKSQAVAFWCDPISGHATLYWYRQILGQGPELLVQFQDESVVDDSQLPKDRFSAERLKGVDSTLKIQPAELGDSAMYLCASSPGTYAYEQYFGPGTRLTVT.

This clone was seen only once. The chain combines TRBV15 with TRBJ2-3; D unclear. This CDR3 is 14 amino acids long. The V end lost 1 base, the J end lost 4 bases, and 9 bases lay between the germline ends. Germline CDR1 reads LNHNV; CDR2 reads YYDKDF (reference sequence). CDR3 nucleotide sequence: TGTGCCACCAGCAGAGTCGCTGCGTCAGATACGCAGTATTTT. Protein: CATSRVAASDTQYF.

This chain links TRBV6-5 with TRBJ2-1; D may be TRBD1 (5 bases). Per germline, CDR1 MNHEY and CDR2 SVGAGI. V lost 8 bases and J 10 bases, leaving 18 bases between the germline ends. The CDR3 contains 13 residues. CDR3 nucleotide sequence: TGTGCCAGCCAGACCCGTATTTACAGGGAGCAGTTCTTC. The encoded protein is CASQTRIYREQFF.

To note about this clone: This CDR3 is also generated by other DNA sequences in the sample. The chain recombines TRBV19 with TRBJ1-1; TRBD1 is a possible D gene (5 bases). The CDR3 has 12 residues. Trimming stripped 3 bases from V and 7 bases from J, with 9 bases between. Per germline, CDR1 LNHDA and CDR2 SQIVND (reference sequence). CDR3 amino acids: CASSIGAGEAFF. Written as DNA, the CDR3 is TGTGCCAGTAGTATTGGGGCGGGTGAAGCTTTCTTT. Looking up the rest from reference TRBV19 and TRBJ1-1 gives the full variable domain: DGGITQSPKYLFRKEGQNVTLSCEQNLNHDAMYWYRQDPGQGLRLIYYSQIVNDFQKGDIAEGYSVSREKKESFPLTVTSAQKNPTAFYLCASSIGAGEAFFGQGTRLTVV.

The V gene is TRBV4-2, the J gene TRBJ1-1, with a possible D match to TRBD1 (6 bases). Trimming shortened V by 0 bases and J by 2 bases, and 10 bases separated the two germline ends. The length of the CDR3 is 15 residues. Germline CDR1 LGHNA, CDR2 YNFKEQ. CDR3: CASSQDPDSNTEAFF. For the CDR3, the DNA is TGTGCCAGCAGCCAAGACCCGGACAGCAACACTGAAGCTTTCTTT.

This clone was found a few times. At one of its ends the junction is not consistent with the germline gene, which may arise from a read error. The V call is TRBV7-3, the J call TRBJ1-3; possibly TRBD1 for D (5 bases). Germline CDR1 and CDR2: SGHTA and FQGTGA. CDR3 length equals 13 residues. CDR3 loop: CASSLTRQGQCLF. The DNA for the CDR3 is TGTGCCAGCAGCTTAACGAGGCAGGGCCAATGTCTATTT.

The chain carries TRBV27 and TRBJ2-1; 13 bases are shared with TRBD2. The junction had 2 bases not matched to a gene; V was cut back by 4 bases and J by 5 bases. Germline V gene sequence: CDR1 MNHEY, CDR2 SMNVEV (reference sequence). CDR3 size: 15 residues. The CDR3: CASSSGTSGDNEQFF. The DNA for the CDR3 is TGTGCCAGCAGTTCCGGGACTAGCGGGGACAATGAGCAGTTCTTC.

This sequence joins TRBV11-2 and TRBJ2-5, with TRBD2 matching 8 bases. Matching the DNA end better, TRBJ2-7 makes the J call doubtful. The CDR3 is 14 residues long. CDR1 is SGHAT and CDR2 is FQNNGV in the germline V gene. The CDR3 here is CASSLGLASYEQYF. The CDR3 DNA is TGTGCCAGCAGCTTAGGACTAGCGAGCTACGAGCAGTACTTC.

Worth noting for this clone: Within the sample, other DNA sequences also encode this same CDR3. V usage is TRBV7-9 and J usage is TRBJ2-1; 11 bases map to TRBD2. J was trimmed by 2 bases and V by 0 bases; bases with no gene match: 0. This CDR3 has 16 amino acids. Germline-derived CDR1 and CDR2 are SEHNR and FQNEAQ (reference sequence). CDR3 loop: CASSLALAGAYNEQFF. CDR3 nucleotides: TGTGCCAGCAGCTTAGCACTAGCGGGGGCCTACAATGAGCAGTTCTTC.

Only one count was recorded for this clone. The chain carries TRBV4-2 and TRBJ2-7, with 10 bases that match TRBD2. In germline, CDR1 is LGHNA, CDR2 YNFKEQ. This CDR3 spans 15 amino acids. V dropped 5 bases and J dropped 2; count of bases not matched to a gene: 6. The CDR3 loop is CASSYSGTSAYEQYF. The CDR3 bases are TGTGCCAGCAGCTATTCCGGGACTAGCGCCTACGAGCAGTACTTC.